This TCR beta chain came from a study of CD8+ T cells in alopecia areata. Study in general: Oral tofacitinib (5 to 10 mg twice daily) was administered to treated patients. Scalp area affected, as a percentage, set the severity score of treated patients.

About this clone: Antigen specificity is unknown.

Described treatment: oral pan-JAK inhibitor, 5-10 mg twice daily. In alopecia areata patients, both lesional scalp punch biopsies and peripheral blood were collected. Investigators isolated RNA and reverse transcribed it into cDNA to act as the sequencing template. The data were produced by immunoSEQ multiplex PCR, yet TCRdb's version contains in-frame clones alone and is incomplete. Among about 270,000 clones, around 64% were seen once, and the ten largest hold about 0.9%. Study-level results: Sequenced scalp T cells also include alphabeta T cells resident in normal skin.

Per the germline V gene, CDR1 is SEHNR and CDR2 is FQNEAQ (reference sequence). The CDR3 contains 15 residues. V dropped 4 bases and J dropped 7; count of bases not matched to a gene: 12. Material: CD4+ T cells sorted from blood, obtained around week 53, from a patient treated with tofacitinib. This chain connects TRBV7-9 to TRBJ1-2; 7 bases fit TRBD1. This receptor was taken from a human donor with alopecia areata. The CDR3 sequence: CASSSPSARQGGYTF. Written as DNA, the CDR3 is TGTGCCAGCAGCTCCCCTTCGGCGAGACAGGGTGGCTACACCTTC.